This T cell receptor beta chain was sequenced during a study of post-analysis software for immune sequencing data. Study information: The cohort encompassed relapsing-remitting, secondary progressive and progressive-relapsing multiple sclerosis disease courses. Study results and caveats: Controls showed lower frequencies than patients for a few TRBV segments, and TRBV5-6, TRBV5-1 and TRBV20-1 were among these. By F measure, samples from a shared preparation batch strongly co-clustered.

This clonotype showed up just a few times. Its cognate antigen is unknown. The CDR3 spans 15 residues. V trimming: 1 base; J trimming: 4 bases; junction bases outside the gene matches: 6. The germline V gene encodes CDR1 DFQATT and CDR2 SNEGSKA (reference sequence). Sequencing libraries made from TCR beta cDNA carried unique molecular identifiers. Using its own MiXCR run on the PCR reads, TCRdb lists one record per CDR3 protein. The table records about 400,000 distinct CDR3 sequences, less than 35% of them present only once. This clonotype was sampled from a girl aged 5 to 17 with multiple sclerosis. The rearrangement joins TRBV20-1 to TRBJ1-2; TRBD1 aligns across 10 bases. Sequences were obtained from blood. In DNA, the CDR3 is TGCAGTGCTAGAGTGGGGGGACAGGGGCTCTATGGCTACACCTTC. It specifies CSARVGGQGLYGYTF.